The 21 T cell receptor beta chains presented below share a single source sample, sequenced in a study of CD8+ T cells in alopecia areata. RNA, once extracted, was reverse transcribed into cDNA for use as the sequencing template. Profiling relied on immunoSEQ multiplex PCR, and the TCRdb table lists in-frame clones only, not all of them. The sample has about 140,000 clones, approximately 85% seen once. Stated treatment: oral pan-JAK inhibitor, 5-10 mg twice daily. The material sequenced was CD8+ T cells sorted from blood, taken at week 4, from a patient treated with tofacitinib. The source is a human donor with alopecia areata.

This chain uses TRBV7-9 with TRBJ2-7; 11 nucleotides match TRBD2. The V segment lost 5 bases and the J segment 5 bases; nucleotides outside the gene matches: 8. CDR3 length: 15 amino acids. Looked up from germline, CDR1 is SEHNR and CDR2 is FQNEAQ (reference sequence). CDR3 residues: CASSRPSSGGNEQYF. The CDR3 DNA is TGTGCCAGCAGCAGACCTTCTAGCGGGGGGAACGAGCAGTACTTC.

The genes are TRBV2 and TRBJ2-3; TRBD1 agrees at 7 bases. This CDR3 is built from 17 residues. The V gene's germline CDR1 is SNHLY and CDR2 FYNNEI. J lost 1 base, V lost 2 bases, and 9 bases had no gene match. This chain's CDR3 is CASSEWIRGLGTDTQYF. The CDR3 DNA reads TGTGCCAGCAGTGAATGGATTAGGGGGCTAGGCACAGATACGCAGTATTTT.

The chain has TRBV5-1 and TRBJ2-3; 12 bases are a match to TRBD1. Germline V lookup: CDR1 SGHRS, CDR2 YFSETQ. The CDR3 is 14 amino acids. J lost 6 bases, V lost 4 bases, and 3 bases had no gene match. The CDR3 nucleotides read TGCGCCAGCAGCGGGACAGGGGGCTTCGATACGCAGTATTTT. Protein sequence: CASSGTGGFDTQYF.

This chain connects TRBV6-5 to TRBJ2-5; D is uncertain. V was cut by 2 bases and J by 5 bases, with 9 bases left in between. Germline CDR1 MNHEY, CDR2 SVGAGI. The CDR3 totals 13 residues. The CDR3 protein is CASSYSAMETQYF. Written as DNA, the CDR3 is TGTGCCAGCAGTTACAGTGCAATGGAGACCCAGTACTTC.

This clone has just a few counts. The chain links TRBV4-3 to TRBJ2-7; the D gene could be TRBD1 or TRBD2 (5 bases each). CDR1 is LGHNA and CDR2 is YSLEER in the germline V gene. Deletions cut 0 bases from V and 7 bases from J, with 16 bases between. The CDR3 is 15 amino acids. This CDR3 is CASSQDPVGTLEQYF. The CDR3, as DNA: TGCGCCAGCAGCCAAGATCCCGTTGGGACCCTTGAGCAGTACTTC.

This rearrangement joins TRBV4-1 to TRBJ2-7, with TRBD1 matching over 7 bases. With V trimmed by 2 bases and J by 2 bases, 3 bases remained unmatched. The CDR3 consists of 14 residues. Looked up from germline, CDR1 is MGHRA and CDR2 is YSYEKL. The CDR3 DNA is TGCGCCAGCAGCCAACGGGACAGCACCTACGAGCAGTACTTC. Its protein product is CASSQRDSTYEQYF.

J is TRBJ2-1 and V is TRBV30; D call uncertain. V lost 0 bases to trimming and J lost 11 bases, with 5 bases between them. CDR1 and CDR2 from the germline V gene are GTSNPN and SVGIG (reference sequence). The CDR3 is 10 amino acids. The CDR3 bases are TGTGCCTGGAGTGTACAGCAGCAGTTCTTC. Its translation is CAWSVQQQFF. Full variable domain (remainder filled in from reference TRBV30 and TRBJ2-1): SQTIHQWPATLVQPVGSPLSLECTVEGTSNPNLYWYRQAAGRGLQLLFYSVGIGQISSEVPQNLSASRPQDRQFILSSKKLLLSDSGFYLCAWSVQQQFFGPGTRLTVL.

CDR3 DNA sequence: TGTGCCAGCAGAACAGACGCGAACACCGGGGAGCTGTTTTTT. The encoded protein is CASRTDANTGELFF. The chain employs TRBV6-5 and TRBJ2-2; no reliable D call. The V end was cut by 6 bases, the J end by 0 bases, with 8 bases between. CDR3 length equals 14 residues. Germline loops: CDR1 MNHEY, CDR2 SVGAGI.

The chain joins TRBV14 to TRBJ2-1, with D maybe TRBD2 (6 bases). CDR3 size: 17 residues. V shed 3 bases and J shed 0 bases, with 15 bases lying between them. Germline V lookup: CDR1 SGHDN, CDR2 FVKESK. CDR3 DNA sequence: TGTGCCAGCAGCCACTCAGCCGGGACTCGCTCCTACAATGAGCAGTTCTTC. Amino acids: CASSHSAGTRSYNEQFF.

The chain employs TRBV5-4 and TRBJ2-7; D is tentatively TRBD1 or TRBD2 (5 bases each). The CDR3 runs to 14 residues. Germline V lookup: CDR1 SGHNT, CDR2 YYREEE (reference sequence). V lost 0 bases and J 2 bases, leaving 9 bases between the germline ends. CDR3 sequence: CASSLGGTPYEQYF. As DNA, the CDR3 is TGTGCCAGCAGCTTGGGTGGGACCCCCTACGAGCAGTACTTC.

In this sample, this clone turned up a few times. The V gene is TRBV6-5, the J gene TRBJ1-2; D possibly corresponds to TRBD1 (5 bases). Germline CDR1 MNHEY, CDR2 SVGAGI. Trimming took off 2 bases at V and 3 bases at J, with 13 bases between the two ends. The CDR3 is 15 amino acids. CDR3 coding DNA: TGTGCCAGCAGTTACGGGGGGGTCATAGACTATGGCTACACCTTC. Protein sequence: CASSYGGVIDYGYTF.

The V call is TRBV5-6, the J call TRBJ2-7; 7 bases line up with TRBD2. The CDR3 has 14 residues. Trimming removed 0 bases from V and 3 bases from J; junction bases left unmatched: 3. The germline gives CDR1 SGHDT, CDR2 YYEEEE. The CDR3 reads CASSLGLASYEQYF. Here the CDR3 DNA reads TGTGCCAGCAGCTTGGGACTAGCTAGCTACGAGCAGTACTTC.

This clone was seen a single time. The genes are TRBV4-2 and TRBJ1-1; no reliable D call. V was pared by 1 base and J by 10 bases, with 13 bases between. From germline, CDR1 is LGHNA and CDR2 YNFKEQ. The CDR3 extends over 13 amino acids. The CDR3 sequence: CASSQGGVNGAFF. DNA of the CDR3: TGTGCCAGCAGCCAAGGGGGTGTTAATGGAGCTTTCTTT.

The chain couples TRBV9 to TRBJ2-5; D is ambiguous. The V gene's germline CDR1 is SGDLS and CDR2 YYNGEE. This CDR3 contains 13 residues. Deletions cut 4 bases from V and 5 bases from J, with 12 bases between. CDR3 nucleotides: TGTGCCAGCAGCCAGAACGGCGTGGAGACCCAGTACTTC. Translated, it gives CASSQNGVETQYF.

V gene TRBV2 combines with J gene TRBJ1-1; D is uncertain. The CDR3 runs 13 residues. V gave up 10 bases and J gave up 5 bases, with 17 bases separating them. Germline V gene lookup returns CDR1 SNHLY and CDR2 FYNNEI. This chain's CDR3 is CATKASAGTEAFF. CDR3 in DNA: TGTGCCACCAAAGCCTCGGCGGGAACTGAAGCTTTCTTT. The full variable domain, with the rest looked up from reference TRBV2 and TRBJ1-1, is EPEVTQTPSHQVTQMGQEVILRCVPISNHLYFYWYRQILGQKVEFLVSFYNNEISEKSEIFDDQFSVERPDGSNFTLKIRSTKLEDSAMYFCATKASAGTEAFFGQGTRLTVV.

The chain carries TRBV6-1 and TRBJ1-5; a possible D gene is TRBD1 (6 bases). This CDR3 is built from 16 residues. CDR1 MNHNS and CDR2 SASEGT come from the germline V gene. Trimming left V 1 base short and J 5 bases short, with 15 bases between. CDR3 sequence (DNA): TGTGCCAGCAGTGAAGTGTGGGGGGCCGGGGATCAGCCCCAGCATTTT. Translation gives CASSEVWGAGDQPQHF.

The J gene is TRBJ2-4, the V gene TRBV7-9, with D hard to call. The CDR3 sequence is 15 residues long. Trimming cost V 4 bases and J 2 bases, with 12 bases left between them. From germline, CDR1 is SEHNR and CDR2 FQNEAQ (reference sequence). CDR3 protein: CASSSNRVPKNIQYF. The CDR3 nucleotides read TGTGCCAGCAGCTCTAACCGGGTTCCCAAAAACATTCAGTACTTC.

There are a few counts of this clone. V usage is TRBV29-1 and J usage is TRBJ2-7; D unresolved. V gave up 4 bases and J gave up 2 bases, with 6 bases separating them. The germline CDR1 and CDR2 sequences are SQVTM and ANQGSEA. The CDR3 consists of 11 residues. CDR3 nucleotides: TGCAGCGTTGTTCTAGCCTACGAGCAGTACTTC. This translates into CSVVLAYEQYF.

J is TRBJ2-7 and V is TRBV5-1; 7 positions agree with TRBD1. Germline V gene data show CDR1 as SGHRS and CDR2 as YFSETQ. V shed 0 bases, J shed 0 bases, and the junction held 3 bases outside the gene matches. The CDR3 consists of 15 residues. CDR3 residues: CASSLGQGLSYEQYF. In nucleotides, the CDR3 is TGCGCCAGCAGCTTGGGACAGGGCCTCTCCTACGAGCAGTACTTC.

The rearrangement joins TRBV9 to TRBJ2-5, with D hard to call. Per the germline V gene, CDR1 is SGDLS and CDR2 is YYNGEE. The CDR3 is made up of 15 amino acids. Deletions cut 1 base from V and 2 bases from J, with 12 bases between. CDR3 DNA sequence: TGTGCCAGCAGCGTATACGACGGACGGCAAGAGACCCAGTACTTC. Its translation: CASSVYDGRQETQYF.

The chain is built from TRBV28 and TRBJ1-5, with no clear D. The length of the CDR3 is 15 residues. V lost 4 bases, J lost 5 bases, and 15 bases lay in between. Germline lookup yields CDR1 MDHEN and CDR2 SYDVKM. For the CDR3, the DNA is TGTGCCAGCAGTTCCCCGGCACATGGTTATCAGCCCCAGCATTTT. Its translation is CASSSPAHGYQPQHF.